Listed here are 12 T cell receptor beta chains from one sample, sequenced in a study of blood T cell repertoires in COVID-19. Data came from immunoSEQ multiplex PCR; TCRdb stores just in-frame clones and leaves some out. The table records around 220,000 clones, 80% to 85% of them present only once. Sequenced: peripheral blood. These receptor sequences come from a human donor in a cohort sampled during active COVID-19.

The chain links TRBV7-9 to TRBJ2-7, with D tentatively TRBD2 (5 bases). The CDR3 runs 15 residues. The germline V gene has CDR1 SEHNR and CDR2 FQNEAQ (reference sequence). The ends were cut back, 5 bases at V and 2 bases at J, with 16 bases in the middle. This CDR3 reads CASSPTRLATYEQYF. CDR3 sequence (DNA): TGTGCCAGCAGCCCAACTCGGCTAGCAACCTACGAGCAGTACTTC. Filled out from reference TRBV7-9 and TRBJ2-7, the complete variable domain reads DTGVSQNPRHKITKRGQNVTFRCDPISEHNRLYWYRQTLGQGPEFLTYFQNEAQLEKSRLLSDRFSAERPKGSFSTLEIQRTEQGDSAMYLCASSPTRLATYEQYFGPGTRLTVT.

The chain carries TRBV24-1 and TRBJ2-7; a possible D gene is TRBD2 (5 bases). V lost 3 bases and J lost 0, with 17 bases in between. CDR1 is KGHDR and CDR2 is SFDVKD in the germline V gene. The CDR3 is 17 residues long. The CDR3 spells CATSDAPGSRSSYEQYF. In nucleotides, the CDR3 is TGTGCCACCAGTGATGCCCCGGGGAGCAGGAGCTCCTACGAGCAGTACTTC.

The V and J genes are TRBV7-8 and TRBJ1-5, with D possibly matching TRBD1 (6 bases). This CDR3 spans 15 amino acids. Looked up from germline, CDR1 is SGHVS and CDR2 is FQNEAQ. V was trimmed by 5 bases and J by 9 bases, leaving 20 bases between them. The CDR3 loop reads CASSPSTGGGGPQHF. The CDR3 region has the DNA TGTGCCAGCAGCCCCAGCACGGGGGGCGGGGGGCCCCAGCATTTT.

The V and J genes are TRBV6-5 and TRBJ2-7, with 11 bases that match TRBD2. Germline V gene sequence: CDR1 MNHEY, CDR2 SVGAGI. The CDR3 spans 15 residues. V trimming: 6 bases; J trimming: 3 bases; junction bases outside the gene matches: 7. CDR3 loop: CASRRGLAELYEQYF. In DNA, the CDR3 is TGTGCCAGCAGGAGGGGACTAGCGGAGCTCTACGAGCAGTACTTC.

The chain couples TRBV6-5 to TRBJ1-2, with D unresolved. V was cut by 0 bases and J by 2 bases, with 7 bases left in between. Germline assignment: CDR1 MNHEY and CDR2 SVGAGI. This CDR3 is 14 amino acids long. The CDR3 sequence is CASSYSNANYGYTF. CDR3 bases: TGTGCCAGCAGTTACTCGAACGCGAACTATGGCTACACCTTC.

The chain joins TRBV19 to TRBJ2-7; a weak D match, TRBD2 (5 bases). The length of the CDR3 is 14 residues. CDR1 and CDR2 (germline): LNHDA, SQIVND (reference sequence). The V and J ends lost 4 bases and 0 bases respectively, with 10 bases between them. The CDR3 DNA is TGTGCCAGTAGTAGGCCTAGCAGCTCCTACGAGCAGTACTTC. Its protein is CASSRPSSSYEQYF. Full variable domain (outside the CDR3, taken from reference TRBV19 and TRBJ2-7): DGGITQSPKYLFRKEGQNVTLSCEQNLNHDAMYWYRQDPGQGLRLIYYSQIVNDFQKGDIAEGYSVSREKKESFPLTVTSAQKNPTAFYLCASSRPSSSYEQYFGPGTRLTVT.

CDR3 nucleotides: TGTGCCAGCAGCTTAGGGGGACTAGAAAACGAGCAGTACTTC. Translating it yields CASSLGGLENEQYF. The chain has TRBV7-2 and TRBJ2-7, with 8 bases aligning to TRBD2. This CDR3 has 14 residues. The V gene end was trimmed by 1 base and the J gene end by 5 bases; junction bases not matched to a gene: 4. CDR1 is SGHTA, CDR2 FQGNSA, per germline.

V and J are TRBV7-2 and TRBJ2-3; TRBD2 matches 12 bases. Germline V gene lookup returns CDR1 SGHTA and CDR2 FQGNSA. The CDR3 sequence is 16 residues long. V lost 6 bases, J lost 3 bases, and 7 bases stayed unmatched. For the CDR3, the DNA is TGTGCCAGCAGTTTCACTAGCGGGAGGAGGACAGATACGCAGTATTTT. Protein: CASSFTSGRRTDTQYF.

The chain has TRBV5-1 and TRBJ1-1; D is ambiguous. V was pared by 1 base and J by 1 base, with 11 bases between. The CDR3 has 15 residues. Germline V gene sequence: CDR1 SGHRS, CDR2 YFSETQ. Here the CDR3 reads CASSLSGPSNTEAFF. The CDR3 nucleotides read TGCGCCAGCAGCTTGTCAGGTCCTTCGAACACTGAAGCTTTCTTT.

This chain joins TRBV18 and TRBJ1-6; the match to TRBD1 covers 10 bases. With V trimmed by 5 bases and J by 6 bases, 7 bases remained unmatched. Germline lookup yields CDR1 KGHSH and CDR2 LQKENI. The CDR3 sequence is 16 residues long. The CDR3 DNA follows: TGTGCCAGCTCATCCTATGGACAGGGGGTTAATTCACCCCTCCACTTT. Protein sequence: CASSSYGQGVNSPLHF.

This chain joins TRBV5-1 and TRBJ2-7, with 8 bases lining up with TRBD2. V trimming: 1 base; J trimming: 0 bases; junction bases outside the gene matches: 9. Germline assignment: CDR1 SGHRS and CDR2 YFSETQ. This CDR3 is 17 amino acids long. The CDR3 DNA sequence: TGCGCCAGCAGCTTGATTCAAGCCAGCGGGAGCTCCTACGAGCAGTACTTC. Its translation: CASSLIQASGSSYEQYF. The full variable domain, rest sourced from reference TRBV5-1 and TRBJ2-7, is KAGVTQTPRYLIKTRGQQVTLSCSPISGHRSVSWYQQTPGQGLQFLFEYFSETQRNKGNFPGRFSGRQFSNSRSEMNVSTLELGDSALYLCASSLIQASGSSYEQYFGPGTRLTVT.

The chain is built from TRBV5-6 and TRBJ1-5; D gene uncertain. The germline gives CDR1 SGHDT, CDR2 YYEEEE. The germline V and J ends were trimmed by 0 bases and 0 bases, with 13 bases remaining between them. The CDR3 is 17 amino acids. The CDR3 is CASSLAEPPFSNQPQHF. The CDR3 DNA reads as TGTGCCAGCAGCTTGGCCGAGCCACCCTTTAGCAATCAGCCCCAGCATTTT.